This T cell receptor (beta chain) appears in the sequencing data of a study of blood T cell repertoires in COVID-19. CDR1 and CDR2 (germline): MRHNA, SNTAGT. CDR3 length: 16 amino acids. With 6 bases removed from V and 0 bases from J, the gap between germline ends came to 14 bases. Sequencing was performed with immunoSEQ multiplex PCR; in TCRdb, only in-frame clones are kept and a portion is missing. The table has more than 85,000 clones, roughly 89% seen once; the top ten hold more than 3%. V is TRBV6-4 and J is TRBJ2-2; perhaps TRBD2 as D (7 bases). The clonotype originates from a woman aged 70-85 years with acute or convalescent COVID-19. Input material: peripheral blood. CDR3 coding DNA: TGTGCCAGCAGAAGACGGGGGGACACGAACACCGGGGAGCTGTTTTTT. Its translation: CASRRRGDTNTGELFF.